The rows below give T cell receptor beta chains drawn from one sample of a study of blood T cell repertoires in COVID-19. The assay was immunoSEQ multiplex PCR, and TCRdb's table has in-frame clones only and misses some. This table has a few hundred thousand clones, more than 75% appearing once. Sequenced input: peripheral blood. The receptors here all came from a woman aged 40 to 50 who had recovered from COVID-19. Each CDR3 is given with its conserved first and last residue. The order of the fields is CDR3 DNA, CDR3 protein, clone size, J gene, D gene, V gene. D genes are given only for firm matches. The size of a clone is reported for some rows only, either as once, few or many, or as a class for expanded clones.

DNA: TGTGCCAGCAGTGAAGGCGCAGGCCTCTATGGCTACACCTTC; CDR3: CASSEGAGLYGYTF; size: NA; J: TRBJ1-2; D: NA; V: TRBV25-1
DNA: TGCGCCAGCAGTGAGGTTCGGCCTAGCGGGAGGGATGAGCAGTTCTTC; CDR3: CASSEVRPSGRDEQFF; size: NA; J: TRBJ2-1; D: TRBD2; V: TRBV10-2
DNA: TGTGCCAGCAGCCAAGAAGGGGAGGCGGGGCCACACAATAGCAATCAGCCCCAGCATTTT; CDR3: CASSQEGEAGPHNSNQPQHF; size: NA; J: TRBJ1-5; D: NA; V: TRBV14
DNA: TGCAGCGTTGTGGGGAGGGTGTCTAGCGGGAGTGGAGGAAACATTCAGTACTTC; CDR3: CSVVGRVSSGSGGNIQYF; size: NA; J: TRBJ2-4; D: TRBD2; V: TRBV29-1
DNA: TGCGCCAGCAGCAACTTGAACACTGAAGCTTTCTTT; CDR3: CASSNLNTEAFF; size: once; J: TRBJ1-1; D: NA; V: TRBV10-1
DNA: TGTGCCAGCAGCTTAAAATTGGGGAGGACCGTCGGCTACACCTTC; CDR3: CASSLKLGRTVGYTF; size: NA; J: TRBJ1-2; D: NA; V: TRBV7-2
DNA: TGTGCCAGCAGTTGGTCCTCCGGGACAGTGGAAGAGACCCAGTACTTC; CDR3: CASSWSSGTVEETQYF; size: NA; J: TRBJ2-5; D: TRBD1; V: TRBV6-2/TRBV6-3
DNA: TGTGCCAGCAGCCAAATGAAATTAGCGGGAGGCGACGAGCAGTACTTC; CDR3: CASSQMKLAGGDEQYF; size: NA; J: TRBJ2-7; D: TRBD2; V: TRBV4-2
DNA: TGTGCCTGGAGTGTAGGGGGCCAGAACTACGAGCAGTACTTC; CDR3: CAWSVGGQNYEQYF; size: NA; J: TRBJ2-7; D: TRBD1; V: TRBV30
DNA: TGTGCCAGCAGCCACCCCCCGGGTAGCGGGGCCTACAATGAGCAGTTCTTC; CDR3: CASSHPPGSGAYNEQFF; size: NA; J: TRBJ2-1; D: TRBD2; V: TRBV3-1/TRBV3-2
DNA: TGTGCCAGCAGCCCAGGGGGACAGGGCCATTCACCCCTCCACTTT; CDR3: CASSPGGQGHSPLHF; size: once; J: TRBJ1-6; D: TRBD1; V: TRBV7-2
DNA: TGCGCCAGCAGCTTGGCATCTCGGGGGTTGAACACTGAAGCTTTCTTT; CDR3: CASSLASRGLNTEAFF; size: NA; J: TRBJ1-1; D: NA; V: TRBV5-1
DNA: TGTGCCAGCTCACCTGCAGGGGCCCCGAACACTGAAGCTTTCTTT; CDR3: CASSPAGAPNTEAFF; size: NA; J: TRBJ1-1; D: NA; V: TRBV18
DNA: TGTGCCAGCAGCTCGGGACAGCACACAGATACGCAGTATTTT; CDR3: CASSSGQHTDTQYF; size: NA; J: TRBJ2-3; D: TRBD1; V: TRBV5-4
DNA: TGCAGCGGGGGACTAGCGGGAGTGTTCAATGAGCAGTTCTTC; CDR3: CSGGLAGVFNEQFF; size: once; J: TRBJ2-1; D: TRBD2; V: TRBV29-1
DNA: TGTGCCAGTAGTGCACCGACCTCCGGGACAGGGTTTGGCGAGCAGTACTTC; CDR3: CASSAPTSGTGFGEQYF; size: many; J: TRBJ2-7; D: TRBD1; V: TRBV19
DNA: TGTGCCAGCAGTCGCGCCCAGGGGTGGGGTGAAAAACTGTTTTTT; CDR3: CASSRAQGWGEKLFF; size: NA; J: TRBJ1-4; D: NA; V: TRBV27
DNA: TGCGCCAGCAGCCTATTACTAGCGGGAGCTTACAATGAGCAGTTCTTC; CDR3: CASSLLLAGAYNEQFF; size: NA; J: TRBJ2-1; D: TRBD2; V: TRBV4-3
DNA: TGCGCCAGCAACCCCGGGACAGGGGCGCTTAGTGGGGAAAAACTGTTTTTT; CDR3: CASNPGTGALSGEKLFF; size: few; J: TRBJ1-4; D: TRBD1; V: TRBV5-1
DNA: TGTGCCAGCACCCCGACTAGCGGCGGCTACAATGAGCAGTTCTTC; CDR3: CASTPTSGGYNEQFF; size: NA; J: TRBJ2-1; D: TRBD2; V: TRBV7-9
DNA: TGCGCCAGCAGCCAAGATGCTAGCGGGAGGTCCCGCACAGATACGCAGTATTTT; CDR3: CASSQDASGRSRTDTQYF; size: NA; J: TRBJ2-3; D: TRBD2; V: TRBV4-3
DNA: TGTGCCAGCTCAAGGGGGACACCCTCTGGAAACACCATATATTTT; CDR3: CASSRGTPSGNTIYF; size: NA; J: TRBJ1-3; D: NA; V: TRBV18
DNA: TGTGCCAGCAGTTACTTGGGGACAGTCGCCTTC; CDR3: CASSYLGTVAF; size: NA; J: TRBJ1-2; D: TRBD1; V: TRBV6-5
DNA: TGTGCCAGCGCGGGGGACAGGGGGACAGGAAACACTGAAGCTTTCTTT; CDR3: CASAGDRGTGNTEAFF; size: NA; J: TRBJ1-1; D: TRBD1; V: TRBV25-1
DNA: TGTGCCTGGAGTCGAGGCAGGGGGAGCACAGATACGCAGTATTTT; CDR3: CAWSRGRGSTDTQYF; size: NA; J: TRBJ2-3; D: TRBD1; V: TRBV30
DNA: TGTGCCAGCAGCCAACGACTAGCGGGGGACACAGATACGCAGTATTTT; CDR3: CASSQRLAGDTDTQYF; size: NA; J: TRBJ2-3; D: TRBD2; V: TRBV5-5
DNA: TGCGCCAGCAGCCCCCAGACTAGCGGGAGGGCGCGGGAGCAGTTCTTC; CDR3: CASSPQTSGRAREQFF; size: NA; J: TRBJ2-1; D: TRBD2; V: TRBV5-1
DNA: TGTGCCAGCAGCCCGGGGGGCGGGACAGGGTTCACCGGGGAGCTGTTTTTT; CDR3: CASSPGGGTGFTGELFF; size: NA; J: TRBJ2-2; D: TRBD1; V: TRBV11-3
DNA: TGTGCCAGCAGCGGACAGGGTCCCCAAACTACTGAAGCTTTCTTT; CDR3: CASSGQGPQTTEAFF; size: NA; J: TRBJ1-1; D: TRBD1; V: TRBV6-1